This T cell receptor (beta chain) was captured by sequencing in a study of type 1 regulatory T cells (dated by TCRdb to about 2021). At the level of the whole study: An in vitro protocol by which a Tr1-enriched, alloantigen-specific CD4 T cell product named T-allo10 was generated was characterized in the study. T-allo10 was being evaluated clinically in patients with hematological malignancies who were receiving allogeneic hematopoietic stem cell transplantation.

There are a few counts of this clonotype. Its antigen specificity is not known. No much larger clone exists at a distance of one base, and base qualities are not known. The CDR3 starts with the cysteine, ends with the phenylalanine, and has 16 residues. The retained sequence is limited to the CDR3, 48 bases, with the frame set at the first base. V has 4 bases trimmed and J has 3 bases trimmed; junction bases matching no gene number 9. TCRdb names Illumina MiSeq as the instrument used. TCRdb's own reprocessing of the public reads used fastp at Q25 and MiXCR and kept productive beta chains. Rows with a matching CDR3 protein are joined into one entry that keeps the most common DNA and genes. The sample table records around 64,000 distinct CDR3 sequences; 20% to 25% of these occur just once. Roughly 8.3% of the sample lies in the top ten. What the study reported, not specific to this receptor: A more restricted TCR repertoire was observed in Tr1 cells than in non-Tr1 cells, and this restriction was interpreted in the study as alloantigen-induced clonal expansion.

The sequencing input was cultured type 1 regulatory T (Tr1) cells, either the whole culture or a sorted fraction (not recorded which). The sample's cell subset or site, from its label and the paper: type 1 regulatory T cells sorted from the T-allo10 product. The chain links TRBV12-3 or TRBV12-4 with TRBJ2-5; 9 of the junction bases match TRBD2. The clonotype comes from a human donor in good health. The sequence in DNA is TGTGCCAGCAGTTGGGGGACTAAGCGGGAGGAAGAGACCCAGTACTTC. The translation is CASSWGTKREEETQYF.